This T cell receptor beta chain was captured in a study of early stage breast cancer tumors. Germline V gene sequence: CDR1 SGHRS, CDR2 YFSETQ. CDR3 length equals 17 residues. The J segment lost 0 bases and the V segment lost 2 bases, leaving 7 bases of the junction unmatched. To note about this clone: What it recognizes is unknown.

General study findings and limits: Commonly generated sequences made up most enriched TCRB sequences shared between patients.

The data were produced by immunoSEQ multiplex PCR, yet TCRdb's version contains in-frame clones alone and is incomplete. Of tens of thousands of clones listed, 72% are singletons. This receptor was taken from a person in their fifties with breast cancer. This rearrangement joins TRBV5-1 to TRBJ2-1; 8 positions match TRBD2. The sequencing input was blood. CDR3 in DNA: TGCGCCAGCAGCTTTCGACTAGCGAGTAGCTCCTACAATGAGCAGTTCTTC. Encoded protein: CASSFRLASSSYNEQFF.